This TCR beta chain was documented in a study of T cells in Graves' hyperthyroidism and ophthalmopathy. Clinical symptoms, serum thyroxine, TRAb, thyroid ultrasound and orbital computed tomography established diagnosis. Each 10 ml fresh peripheral blood draw supplied the PBMCs. This CDR3 spans 14 amino acids. Germline-derived CDR1 and CDR2 are MNHEY and SMNVEV (reference sequence). Trimming shortened V by 7 bases and J by 1 base, and 14 bases separated the two germline ends. RNA transcripts gave rise to amplified TCR beta CDR3 regions. The HTBI set primed first-round TCR CDR3 RT-PCR. One entry per CDR3 protein, called by TCRdb with MiXCR from the multiplex PCR reads. The data show 600,000 to 650,000 distinct CDR3 sequences, around 15% seen once. Points from the study as a whole: Most thyroid clonotypes expanded above 0.001 appeared in blood too. Ophthalmopathy, as predicted by the model, came a median roughly 6.3 months after the prediction.

This clonotype was found many times. Its antigen remains unknown. The sample consisted of blood. The chain employs TRBV27 and TRBJ2-7, with a weak D call TRBD1 (5 bases). The source of this sequence is a woman in her 30s with Graves' hyperthyroidism. The CDR3 protein is CASKGIGASYEQYF. The DNA for the CDR3 is TGTGCCAGCAAGGGAATAGGGGCTTCCTACGAGCAGTACTTC.